One and the same sample provided the 28 T cell receptor beta chains below, sequenced in a study of a mutant IDH1 vaccine in newly diagnosed glioma. Described time point: week 47, end of study. In the vaccine, a single dose held 300 ug of the mutant IDH1 20-mer peptide, along with topical imiquimod. Sequenced by immunoSEQ multiplex PCR; TCRdb stores in-frame clones only, minus some. The sample yields about 56,000 clones, under 85% seen once. The antigens of these receptors remain unknown. The starting material was PBMCs, obtained from a glioma patient whose treatment included an IDH1 peptide vaccine. The receptors were gathered from a woman in her forties or fifties with glioma.

V gene TRBV29-1 combines with J gene TRBJ2-3, with 7 bases fitting TRBD1. V shed 6 bases, J shed 0 bases, and the junction held 6 bases outside the gene matches. The germline V gene has CDR1 SQVTM and CDR2 ANQGSEA. CDR3 length: 14 amino acids. CDR3 in amino acids: CSVEKGASTDTQYF. The DNA for the CDR3 is TGCAGCGTCGAGAAGGGGGCGAGCACAGATACGCAGTATTTT.

In this sample, this clone turned up once. This sequence joins TRBV29-1 and TRBJ2-7; D is unclear. The germline CDR1 and CDR2 sequences are SQVTM and ANQGSEA. Trimming cost V 4 bases and J 2 bases, with 15 bases left between them. The CDR3 has 14 residues. This CDR3 reads CSVGGVTHTYEQYF. For the CDR3, the DNA is TGCAGCGTTGGTGGAGTGACACACACCTACGAGCAGTACTTC.

This clone was recorded only once. J is TRBJ1-1 and V is TRBV5-4; D gene ambiguous. V lost 0 bases, J lost 11 bases, and 17 bases lay in between. Germline-derived CDR1 and CDR2 are SGHNT and YYREEE (reference sequence). CDR3 size: 14 residues. The CDR3: CASSLAGRAIVAFF. Written as DNA, the CDR3 is TGTGCCAGCAGCTTGGCGGGAAGGGCTATTGTTGCTTTCTTT.

The chain uses TRBV30 and TRBJ1-5, with 9 bases that match TRBD1. The germline CDR1 and CDR2 sequences are GTSNPN and SVGIG (reference sequence). This CDR3 spans 14 amino acids. The J segment lost 3 bases and the V segment lost 4 bases, leaving 4 bases of the junction unmatched. The CDR3 region has the DNA TGTGCCTGGACTACAGGGGGCTTCAATCAGCCCCAGCATTTT. It yields the protein CAWTTGGFNQPQHF.

The J gene is TRBJ2-6, the V gene TRBV5-5, with no clear D. The CDR3 sequence is 15 residues long. Germline CDR1 SGHKS, CDR2 YYEKEE (reference sequence). The V end lost 0 bases, the J end lost 4 bases, and 8 bases lay between the germline ends. The CDR3 bases are TGTGCCAGCAGCTTGGAAGACGTGGGGGCCAACGTCCTGACTTTC. It yields the protein CASSLEDVGANVLTF. The whole variable domain, remainder taken from reference TRBV5-5 and TRBJ2-6, is DAGVTQSPTHLIKTRGQQVTLRCSPISGHKSVSWYQQVLGQGPQFIFQYYEKEERGRGNFPDRFSARQFPNYSSELNVNALLLGDSALYLCASSLEDVGANVLTFGAGSRLTVL.

The CDR3 DNA reads TGTGCCAGCAGCTCCCCGGACCAAGGCACCGGGGAGCTGTTTTTT. It codes for CASSSPDQGTGELFF. V is TRBV7-6 and J is TRBJ2-2, with D hard to call. CDR1 is SGHVS, CDR2 FNYEAQ, per germline. The CDR3 loop spans 15 amino acids. V shed 4 bases and J shed 4 bases, with 13 bases lying between them.

This chain connects TRBV9 to TRBJ2-7, with D perhaps TRBD1 or TRBD2 (5 bases each). The germline V and J ends were trimmed by 4 bases and 2 bases, with 16 bases remaining between them. Germline CDR1 SGDLS, CDR2 YYNGEE. The CDR3 covers 15 residues. Here the CDR3 DNA reads TGTGCCAGCAGCCCCCCGACGGGGACCGCCTACGAGCAGTACTTC. Translating it yields CASSPPTGTAYEQYF.

The chain employs TRBV6-1 and TRBJ1-1; no clear D. From germline, CDR1 is MNHNS and CDR2 SASEGT. The ends were cut back, 6 bases at V and 5 bases at J, with 16 bases in the middle. CDR3 length: 14 amino acids. This CDR3 is CASSTGPSATEAFF. CDR3 nucleotides: TGTGCCAGCAGCACCGGGCCCTCGGCTACTGAAGCTTTCTTT.

The rearrangement joins TRBV5-5 to TRBJ1-2, with 7 nucleotides matching TRBD1. The length of the CDR3 is 15 residues. J lost 2 bases, V lost 5 bases, and 9 bases had no gene match. Looked up from germline, CDR1 is SGHKS and CDR2 is YYEKEE (reference sequence). The CDR3 sequence: CASRTSGGKNYGYTF. The CDR3 DNA follows: TGTGCCAGCAGGACCTCAGGGGGGAAAAACTATGGCTACACCTTC.

The CDR3 DNA follows: TGTGCCAGCAGTTCCGCGGGTAGGGGCTCTGGAAACACCATATATTTT. This gives the protein CASSSAGRGSGNTIYF. The rearrangement joins TRBV9 to TRBJ1-3, with a possible D match to TRBD1 (5 bases). Germline V gene data show CDR1 as SGDLS and CDR2 as YYNGEE. V shed 5 bases and J shed 0 bases, with 15 bases lying between them. CDR3 length equals 16 residues. Based on the CDR3 plus reference TRBV9 and TRBJ1-3, the full variable domain is DSGVTQTPKHLITATGQRVTLRCSPRSGDLSVYWYQQSLDQGLQFLIQYYNGEERAKGNILERFSAQQFPDLHSELNLSSLELGDSALYFCASSSAGRGSGNTIYFGEGSWLTVV.

This rearrangement joins TRBV7-8 to TRBJ2-2; D possibly matches TRBD1 or TRBD2 (5 bases each). Trimming cost V 5 bases and J 0 bases, with 22 bases left between them. CDR1 and CDR2 (germline): SGHVS, FQNEAQ. CDR3 length: 19 residues. CDR3 coding DNA: TGTGCCAGCAGCCTACCAGGGACGAGACCTTTATCGAACACCGGGGAGCTGTTTTTT. It yields the protein CASSLPGTRPLSNTGELFF.

The V gene is TRBV9, the J gene TRBJ2-1, with D maybe TRBD2 (5 bases). The CDR3 has 16 amino acids. V shed 3 bases and J shed 4 bases, with 17 bases lying between them. In germline, CDR1 is SGDLS, CDR2 YYNGEE. The CDR3 loop reads CASSGTERPDYNEQFF. The CDR3 DNA sequence: TGTGCCAGCAGCGGAACGGAGCGGCCTGATTACAATGAGCAGTTCTTC.

This clone was seen just once. The chain has TRBV18 and TRBJ2-7; the D gene could be TRBD1 or TRBD2 (6 bases each). Trimming pared 6 bases from V and 2 bases from J, leaving 14 bases between. Germline lookup yields CDR1 KGHSH and CDR2 LQKENI. There are 14 residues in the CDR3. Written as DNA, the CDR3 is TGTGCCAGCTCTCAGGGGAGGCAAGCCTACGAGCAGTACTTC. This codes for CASSQGRQAYEQYF.

The genes are TRBV5-1 and TRBJ1-6; perhaps TRBD1 as D (6 bases). With 1 base removed from V and 7 bases from J, the gap between germline ends came to 12 bases. The germline V gene has CDR1 SGHRS and CDR2 YFSETQ. The CDR3 spans 15 residues. CDR3 in amino acids: CASSLTGTENSPLHF. DNA for the CDR3: TGCGCCAGCAGCTTGACAGGGACTGAAAATTCACCCCTCCACTTT.

This clone came up once. The J gene is TRBJ1-5, the V gene TRBV7-2, with 10 nucleotides matching TRBD1. The germline CDR1 and CDR2 sequences are SGHTA and FQGNSA. The CDR3 spans 15 residues. The V and J ends lost 4 bases and 6 bases, in that order; junction bases with no gene match: 6. This chain's CDR3 is CASSSGTGVGQPQHF. CDR3 coding DNA: TGTGCCAGCAGCTCGGGGACAGGGGTCGGTCAGCCCCAGCATTTT.

The J gene is TRBJ1-3, the V gene TRBV28, with D tentatively TRBD1 (5 bases). V lost 4 bases, J lost 0 bases, and 10 bases lay in between. Germline CDR1 MDHEN, CDR2 SYDVKM. The CDR3 is 15 residues long. CDR3 protein: CASSSPDSSGNTIYF. DNA of the CDR3: TGTGCCAGCAGTTCCCCCGACAGCTCTGGAAACACCATATATTTT.

V usage is TRBV5-1 and J usage is TRBJ2-7, with 7 bases lining up with TRBD1. The germline V gene has CDR1 SGHRS and CDR2 YFSETQ. CDR3 size: 16 residues. V was pared by 0 bases and J by 2 bases, with 8 bases of the junction left unmatched. Written as DNA, the CDR3 is TGCGCCAGCAGCTTGGAGCCGACAGGGTCGACCTACGAGCAGTACTTC. Translated: CASSLEPTGSTYEQYF.

J is TRBJ2-5 and V is TRBV4-1; 7 nucleotides match TRBD2. Trimming took 0 bases from V and 6 from J; bases not matched to a gene: 10. The germline CDR1 and CDR2 sequences are MGHRA and YSYEKL. The CDR3 is made up of 16 amino acids. The CDR3 reads CASSQDRARTSKTQYF. The CDR3 bases are TGCGCCAGCAGCCAAGATCGGGCAAGGACTAGTAAGACCCAGTACTTC.

This rearrangement joins TRBV7-9 to TRBJ2-3, with D unclear. CDR1 and CDR2 from the germline V gene are SEHNR and FQNEAQ (reference sequence). The CDR3 extends over 11 amino acids. Between the trimmed V and J ends, which lost 4 bases and 5 bases, there was a span of 4 bases. In DNA form, the CDR3 reads TGTGCCAGCAGCTCCTTAGATACGCAGTATTTT. It is translated as CASSSLDTQYF. The entire variable domain, with the rest obtained from reference TRBV7-9 and TRBJ2-3, is as follows: DTGVSQNPRHKITKRGQNVTFRCDPISEHNRLYWYRQTLGQGPEFLTYFQNEAQLEKSRLLSDRFSAERPKGSFSTLEIQRTEQGDSAMYLCASSSLDTQYFGPGTRLTVL.

The chain joins TRBV4-1 to TRBJ2-6; D call uncertain. Germline values: CDR1 MGHRA, CDR2 YSYEKL. The CDR3 loop spans 15 amino acids. Trimming took 4 bases from V and 2 from J, leaving 9 bases between them. The DNA for the CDR3 is TGCGCCAGCAGCCCCCCGGGTGCTGGGGCCAACGTCCTGACTTTC. It yields the protein CASSPPGAGANVLTF.

The chain carries TRBV29-1 and TRBJ1-4; a possible D gene is TRBD1 (5 bases). V lost 5 bases to trimming and J lost 11 bases, with 15 bases between them. The CDR3 covers 12 residues. Germline V gives CDR1 SQVTM, CDR2 ANQGSEA. CDR3 coding DNA: TGCAGCGTTAAATCCGGGGACCTTAAACTGTTTTTT. This encodes CSVKSGDLKLFF.

The rearrangement joins TRBV6-1 to TRBJ2-7; D not resolved. From germline, CDR1 is MNHNS and CDR2 SASEGT. The CDR3 consists of 13 residues. Deletions cut 5 bases from V and 3 bases from J, with 11 bases between. This CDR3 is CASSPQWGYEQYF. The CDR3 nucleotides are TGTGCCAGCAGTCCGCAGTGGGGCTACGAGCAGTACTTC.

The rearrangement joins TRBV18 to TRBJ1-1; maybe TRBD1 (6 bases). This CDR3 contains 14 residues. Germline CDR1 reads KGHSH; CDR2 reads LQKENI. V lost 3 bases and J 4 bases, leaving 12 bases between the germline ends. The CDR3 sequence is CASSPGGRGTEAFF. DNA for the CDR3: TGTGCCAGCTCACCGGGGGGCAGGGGCACTGAAGCTTTCTTT.

V gene TRBV7-2 combines with J gene TRBJ1-2; D uncertain. Trimming left V 5 bases short and J 3 bases short, with 4 bases between. Germline CDR1 reads SGHTA; CDR2 reads FQGNSA. The CDR3 contains 11 residues. DNA of the CDR3: TGTGCCAGCAGCAAGTACTATGGCTACACCTTC. Amino acid sequence: CASSKYYGYTF.

This chain links TRBV20-1 with TRBJ1-4; unclear D gene. There are 11 residues in the CDR3. Germline lookup yields CDR1 DFQATT and CDR2 SNEGSKA (reference sequence). The germline V and J ends were trimmed by 6 bases and 7 bases, with 9 bases remaining between them. This CDR3 is CSAEESEKLFF. The CDR3 DNA is TGCAGTGCCGAAGAAAGTGAAAAACTGTTTTTT.

To note about this clone: One junction end disagrees with the germline gene, perhaps due to a read error. This sequence joins TRBV7-9 and TRBJ2-3; 10 bases align to TRBD2. The germline gives CDR1 SEHNR, CDR2 FQNEAQ (reference sequence). The CDR3 length is 17 residues. CDR3 in DNA: TGTGCTAGCAGCTCTACCCAAGCGGGGGGGTACACAGATACGCAGTATTTT. It yields the protein CASSSTQAGGYTDTQYF.

The V and J genes are TRBV21-1 and TRBJ2-7. TRBV21-1 is a pseudogene. The CDR3 is 13 residues long. CDR3 nucleotide sequence: TGTGCCAGCAGCAAAGGGGTTTGGCACGAGCAGTACTTC. This gives the protein CASSKGVWHEQYF.

This chain connects TRBV9 to TRBJ1-2, with D perhaps matching TRBD1 (5 bases). CDR1 and CDR2 (germline): SGDLS, YYNGEE. V was clipped by 0 bases and J by 5 bases, with 11 bases between them. The length of the CDR3 is 14 residues. CDR3 sequence (DNA): TGTGCCAGCAGCGTAGCCCAGGGCCCATATGGCTACACCTTC. It yields the protein CASSVAQGPYGYTF.